This T cell receptor (beta chain) appears in the sequencing data of a study of blood T cell repertoires in COVID-19. This clone was seen only once. The junction differs from germline at one of its ends, possibly a read error. Clones were read by immunoSEQ multiplex PCR, and TCRdb kept only the in-frame ones, dropping some. The data hold fewer than 200,000 clones, with roughly 76% observed a single time. The germline CDR1 and CDR2 sequences are SSHAT and FNYEAQ (reference sequence). CDR3 length: 16 residues. Sequencing was performed on peripheral blood. The receptor comes from a woman aged 45-65 years with active or convalescent COVID-19. The J gene is TRBJ2-5, the V gene TRBV7-7; 9 nucleotides line up with TRBD1. CDR3 nucleotides: TGTGCTAGCAGCTTAACGCGCGGGACAGGGTTGGAGACCCAGTACTTC. This codes for CASSLTRGTGLETQYF.